Reported below is one T cell receptor (beta chain). Sequenced by immunoSEQ multiplex PCR; TCRdb stores in-frame clones only, minus some. The sample has 160,000 or so clones; around three quarters are singletons. Germline V gene lookup returns CDR1 SGHRS and CDR2 YFSETQ. This CDR3 region has 17 residues. The junction had 6 bases not matched to a gene; V was cut back by 0 bases and J by 0 bases. The data originate from a study of blood T cell repertoires in COVID-19. The chain has TRBV5-1 and TRBJ1-3, with 7 bases that match TRBD1. The TCR comes from a man in his 70s with active or convalescent COVID-19. Sequencing input: peripheral blood. DNA for the CDR3: TGCGCCAGCAGCTTGGGGAGTCGGGACAGCTCTGGAAACACCATATATTTT. Translating gives CASSLGSRDSSGNTIYF.